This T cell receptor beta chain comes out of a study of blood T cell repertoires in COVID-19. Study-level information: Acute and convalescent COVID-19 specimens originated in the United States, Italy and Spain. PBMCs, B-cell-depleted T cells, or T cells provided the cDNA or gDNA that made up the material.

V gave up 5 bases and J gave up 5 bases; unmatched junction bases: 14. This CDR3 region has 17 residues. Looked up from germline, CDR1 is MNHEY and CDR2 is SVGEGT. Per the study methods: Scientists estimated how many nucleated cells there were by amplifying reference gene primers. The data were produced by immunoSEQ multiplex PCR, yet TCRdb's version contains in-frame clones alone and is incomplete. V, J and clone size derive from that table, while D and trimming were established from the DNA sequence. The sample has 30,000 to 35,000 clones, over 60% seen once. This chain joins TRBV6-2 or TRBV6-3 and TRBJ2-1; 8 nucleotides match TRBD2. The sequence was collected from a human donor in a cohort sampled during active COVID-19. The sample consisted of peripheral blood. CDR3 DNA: TGTGCCAGCAGTCAGTACTTAGCGGGGCTGATGAACAATGAGCAGTTCTTC. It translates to CASSQYLAGLMNNEQFF.